This is a list of T cell receptor beta chains from one sample in a study of shared clonotypes between healthy human individuals. Produced via immunoSEQ multiplex PCR; TCRdb's table is partial and in-frame only. The table shows 650,000 to 800,000 clones, with approximately 90% occurring only once. The sequencing sample was made of naive CD8+ T cells sorted from blood. The source is a man in his thirties or forties in good health. Each CDR3 is given with its conserved first and last residue. D genes are given only for firm matches. The listing skips clone size in some rows; elsewhere it reads once, few, many or a size class.

>.|TRBJ2-1|.|TRBV5-4
CASSETERGNNEQFF
TGTGCCAGCAGCGAAACAGAACGGGGTAACAATGAGCAGTTCTTC
>.|TRBJ1-3|.|TRBV5-4
CAPLHGTNSGNTIYF
TGTGCCCCGCTTCACGGGACAAACTCTGGAAACACCATATATTTT
>TRBD2|TRBJ2-1|.|TRBV15
CATSKPLVGGWQFF
TGTGCCACCAGCAAACCGCTCGTGGGAGGGTGGCAGTTCTTC
>.|TRBJ1-1|.|TRBV9
CASSVEGNTEAFF
TGTGCCAGCAGCGTAGAGGGTAACACTGAAGCTTTCTTT
>.|TRBJ2-3|.|TRBV6-1
CASSWGLQVSDTQYF
TGTGCCAGCAGCTGGGGACTCCAAGTGTCAGATACGCAGTATTTT
>.|TRBJ2-3|.|TRBV27
CASRNLITSTDTQYF
TGTGCCAGCAGAAACCTGATCACTAGCACAGATACGCAGTATTTT
>.|TRBJ2-7|.|TRBV4-2
CASSQDPGTTVYEQYF
TGTGCCAGCAGCCAAGATCCGGGGACAACGGTCTACGAGCAGTACTTC
>TRBD2|TRBJ2-7|.|TRBV2
CASRRTSSYEQYF
TGTGCCAGCAGGAGGACTAGCTCCTACGAGCAGTACTTC
>.|TRBJ2-1|.|TRBV7-9
CASSSRDGRNNEQFF
TGTGCCAGCAGCTCGCGAGATGGGCGCAACAATGAGCAGTTCTTC
>TRBD1|TRBJ2-7|.|TRBV11-3
CASSSGQGVINEQYF
TGTGCCAGCAGCTCCGGACAGGGGGTTATAAACGAGCAGTACTTC
>.|TRBJ2-7|many|TRBV10-2
CASSDQSSYEQYF
TGCGCCAGCAGTGACCAGAGCTCCTACGAGCAGTACTTC
>TRBD1|TRBJ2-7|.|TRBV29-1
CSVEGQGGSSYEQYF
TGCAGCGTTGAGGGACAGGGGGGAAGCTCCTACGAGCAGTACTTC
>.|TRBJ2-7|.|TRBV5-4
CASSLETGPYEQYF
TGTGCCAGCAGCTTGGAGACAGGACCCTACGAGCAGTACTTC
>TRBD1|TRBJ1-5|.|TRBV30
CAWSTGTGDQPQHF
TGTGCCTGGAGTACGGGGACAGGCGATCAGCCCCAGCATTTT
>.|TRBJ2-7|.|TRBV5-4
CASSDGSYEQYF
TGTGCCAGCAGCGACGGGAGCTACGAGCAGTACTTC
>.|TRBJ2-2|.|TRBV7-3
CASSSRGGGQGPGELFF
TGTGCCAGCAGCTCCCGCGGCGGGGGACAAGGACCCGGGGAGCTGTTTTTT
>.|TRBJ1-1|.|TRBV7-2
CASSSITEAFF
TGTGCCAGCAGCTCGATCACTGAAGCTTTCTTT
>TRBD2|TRBJ2-1|.|TRBV9
CASSEDPWAGGPNEQFF
TGTGCCAGCAGCGAGGACCCCTGGGCGGGAGGGCCTAATGAGCAGTTCTTC
>.|TRBJ2-1|.|TRBV19
CASSIDWGLLNEQFF
TGTGCCAGTAGTATAGATTGGGGGCTTCTTAATGAGCAGTTCTTC
>TRBD1|TRBJ2-7|.|TRBV7-3
CASSLTGTGYEQYF
TGTGCCAGCAGCTTGACCGGGACAGGGTACGAGCAGTACTTC
>.|TRBJ1-5|once|TRBV4-1
CASSPRLNQPQHF
TGCGCCAGCAGCCCCCGACTCAATCAGCCCCAGCATTTT
>.|TRBJ2-3|.|TRBV5-4
CASSLGRGTDTQYF
TGTGCCAGCAGCTTGGGCAGGGGCACAGATACGCAGTATTTT
>TRBD1|TRBJ2-2|few|TRBV30
CAWSPGGQVNTGELFF
TGTGCCTGGAGTCCCGGGGGACAGGTGAACACCGGGGAGCTGTTTTTT